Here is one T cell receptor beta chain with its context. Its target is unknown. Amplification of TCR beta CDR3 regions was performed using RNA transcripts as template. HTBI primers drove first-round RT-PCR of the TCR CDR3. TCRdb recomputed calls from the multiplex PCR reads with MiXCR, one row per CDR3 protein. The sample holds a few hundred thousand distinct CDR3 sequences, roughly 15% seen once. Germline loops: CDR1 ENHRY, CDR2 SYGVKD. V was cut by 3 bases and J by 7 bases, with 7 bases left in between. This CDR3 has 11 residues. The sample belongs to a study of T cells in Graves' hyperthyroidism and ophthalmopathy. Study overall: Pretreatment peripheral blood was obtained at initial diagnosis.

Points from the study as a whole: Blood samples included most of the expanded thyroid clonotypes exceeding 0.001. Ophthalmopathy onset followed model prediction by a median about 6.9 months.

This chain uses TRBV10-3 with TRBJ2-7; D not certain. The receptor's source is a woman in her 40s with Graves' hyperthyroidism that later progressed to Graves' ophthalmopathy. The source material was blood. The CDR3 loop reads CAISELGEQYF. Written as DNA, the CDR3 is TGTGCCATCAGTGAATTAGGGGAGCAGTACTTC.